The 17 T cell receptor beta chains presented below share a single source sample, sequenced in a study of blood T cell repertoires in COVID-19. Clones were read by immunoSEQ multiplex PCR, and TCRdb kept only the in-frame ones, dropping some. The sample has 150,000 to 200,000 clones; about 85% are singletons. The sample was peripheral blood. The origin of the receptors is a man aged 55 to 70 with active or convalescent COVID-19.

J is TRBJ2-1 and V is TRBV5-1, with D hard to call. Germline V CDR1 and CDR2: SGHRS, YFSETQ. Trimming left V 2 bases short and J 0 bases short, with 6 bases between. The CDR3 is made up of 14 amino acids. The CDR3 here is CASSFDNSYNEQFF. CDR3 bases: TGCGCCAGCAGCTTTGACAACTCCTACAATGAGCAGTTCTTC.

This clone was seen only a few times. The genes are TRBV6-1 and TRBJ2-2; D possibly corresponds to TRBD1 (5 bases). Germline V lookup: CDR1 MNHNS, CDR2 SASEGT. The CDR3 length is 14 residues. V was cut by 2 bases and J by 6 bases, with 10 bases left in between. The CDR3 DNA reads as TGTGCCAGCAGTGAACGCCAGGGCGCCGGGGAGCTGTTTTTT. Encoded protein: CASSERQGAGELFF.

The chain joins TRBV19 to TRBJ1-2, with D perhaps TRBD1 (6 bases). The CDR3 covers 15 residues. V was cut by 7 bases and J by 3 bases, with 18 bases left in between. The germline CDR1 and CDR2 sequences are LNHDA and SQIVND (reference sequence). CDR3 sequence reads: CASTIGQTTHYGYTF. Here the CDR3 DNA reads TGTGCCAGTACCATTGGACAGACAACGCACTATGGCTACACCTTC.

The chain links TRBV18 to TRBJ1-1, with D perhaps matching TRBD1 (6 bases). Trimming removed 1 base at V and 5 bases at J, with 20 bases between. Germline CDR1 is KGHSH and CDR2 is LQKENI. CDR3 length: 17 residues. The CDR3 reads CASSPLSSRQGRTEAFF. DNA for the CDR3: TGTGCCAGCTCACCACTGAGTTCCCGTCAGGGGCGAACTGAAGCTTTCTTT.

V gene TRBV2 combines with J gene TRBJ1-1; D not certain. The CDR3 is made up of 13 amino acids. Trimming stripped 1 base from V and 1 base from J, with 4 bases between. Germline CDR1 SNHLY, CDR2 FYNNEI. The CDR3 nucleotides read TGTGCCAGCAGTGAAGAGCAGAACACTGAAGCTTTCTTT. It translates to CASSEEQNTEAFF. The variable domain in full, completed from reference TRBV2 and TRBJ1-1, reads EPEVTQTPSHQVTQMGQEVILRCVPISNHLYFYWYRQILGQKVEFLVSFYNNEISEKSEIFDDQFSVERPDGSNFTLKIRSTKLEDSAMYFCASSEEQNTEAFFGQGTRLTVV.

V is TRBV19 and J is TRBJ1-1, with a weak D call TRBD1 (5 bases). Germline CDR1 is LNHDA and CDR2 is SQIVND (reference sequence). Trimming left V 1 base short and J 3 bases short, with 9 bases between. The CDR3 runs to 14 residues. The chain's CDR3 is CASSIGDWYTEAFF. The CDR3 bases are TGTGCCAGTAGTATAGGGGACTGGTACACTGAAGCTTTCTTT.

The CDR3 loop is CATSDLPRGTNTDTQYF. For the CDR3, the DNA is TGTGCCACCAGTGATTTGCCTCGGGGGACCAACACAGATACGCAGTATTTT. The rearrangement joins TRBV24-1 to TRBJ2-3; D is possibly TRBD2 (6 bases). CDR3 size: 17 residues. V lost 0 bases to trimming and J lost 2 bases, with 14 bases between them. Germline CDR1 reads KGHDR; CDR2 reads SFDVKD.

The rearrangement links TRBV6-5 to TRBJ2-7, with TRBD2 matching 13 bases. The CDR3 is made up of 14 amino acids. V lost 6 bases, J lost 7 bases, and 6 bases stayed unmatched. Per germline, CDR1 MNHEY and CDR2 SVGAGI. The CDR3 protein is CASRLGTSGVEQYF. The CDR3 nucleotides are TGTGCCAGCAGGCTGGGGACTAGCGGGGTTGAGCAGTACTTC.

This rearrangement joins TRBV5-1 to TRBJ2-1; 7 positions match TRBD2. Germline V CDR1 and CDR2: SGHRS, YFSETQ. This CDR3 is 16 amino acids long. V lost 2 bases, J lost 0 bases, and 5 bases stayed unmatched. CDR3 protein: CASSFSSGVSYNEQFF. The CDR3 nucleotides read TGCGCCAGCAGCTTCTCTAGCGGTGTCTCCTACAATGAGCAGTTCTTC. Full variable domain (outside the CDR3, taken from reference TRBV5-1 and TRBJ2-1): KAGVTQTPRYLIKTRGQQVTLSCSPISGHRSVSWYQQTPGQGLQFLFEYFSETQRNKGNFPGRFSGRQFSNSRSEMNVSTLELGDSALYLCASSFSSGVSYNEQFFGPGTRLTVL.

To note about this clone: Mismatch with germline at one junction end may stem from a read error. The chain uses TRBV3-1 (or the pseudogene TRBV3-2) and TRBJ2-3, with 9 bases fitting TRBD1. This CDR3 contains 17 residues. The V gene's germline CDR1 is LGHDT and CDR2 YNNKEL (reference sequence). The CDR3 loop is CASSLTVGTGNTNTQYF. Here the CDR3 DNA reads TGTGCCAGCAGTCTCACGGTAGGGACAGGGAACACAAATACGCAGTATTTT.

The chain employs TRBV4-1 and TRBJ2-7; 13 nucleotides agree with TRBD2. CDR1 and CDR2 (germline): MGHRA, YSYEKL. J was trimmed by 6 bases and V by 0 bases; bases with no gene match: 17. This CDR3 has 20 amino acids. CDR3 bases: TGCGCCAGCAGCCAAGAAGCAGGGACTAGCGGGGTATTAAAACGGGGCGAGCAGTACTTC. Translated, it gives CASSQEAGTSGVLKRGEQYF.

For the CDR3, the DNA is TGTGCCAGCAGTTGGGGGACAGGGGCCCCACAAGAGACCCAGTACTTC. Protein: CASSWGTGAPQETQYF. The genes are TRBV6-6 and TRBJ2-5, with 10 bases that match TRBD1. CDR1 is MNHNY and CDR2 is SVGAGI in the germline V gene (reference sequence). V lost 4 bases to trimming and J lost 2 bases; unmatched junction nucleotides: 7. CDR3 length equals 16 residues.

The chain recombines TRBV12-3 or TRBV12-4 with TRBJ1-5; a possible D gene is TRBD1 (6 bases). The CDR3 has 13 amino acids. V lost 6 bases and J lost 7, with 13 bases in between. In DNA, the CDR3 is TGTGCCAGCAGAGTGGCCAGGGGACAGCCCCAGCATTTT. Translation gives CASRVARGQPQHF.

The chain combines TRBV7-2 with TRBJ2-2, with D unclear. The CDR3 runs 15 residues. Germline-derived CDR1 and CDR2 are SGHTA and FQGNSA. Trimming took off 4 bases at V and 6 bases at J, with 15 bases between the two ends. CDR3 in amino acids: CASSSRRAMSGELFF. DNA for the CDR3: TGTGCCAGCAGCTCCCGAAGAGCCATGTCCGGGGAGCTGTTTTTT.

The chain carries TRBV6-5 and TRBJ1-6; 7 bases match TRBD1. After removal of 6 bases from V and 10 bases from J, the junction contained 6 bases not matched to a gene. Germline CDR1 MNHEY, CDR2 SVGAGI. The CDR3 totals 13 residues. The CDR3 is CASSRQGSSPLHF. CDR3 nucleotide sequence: TGTGCCAGCAGCAGACAGGGCAGCTCACCCCTCCACTTT.

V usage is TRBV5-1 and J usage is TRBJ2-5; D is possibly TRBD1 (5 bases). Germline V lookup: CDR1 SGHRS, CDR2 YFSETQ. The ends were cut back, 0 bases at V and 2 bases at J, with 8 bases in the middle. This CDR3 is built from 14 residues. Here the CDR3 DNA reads TGCGCCAGCAGCTTGGGACAGCCTCAAGAGACCCAGTACTTC. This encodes CASSLGQPQETQYF.

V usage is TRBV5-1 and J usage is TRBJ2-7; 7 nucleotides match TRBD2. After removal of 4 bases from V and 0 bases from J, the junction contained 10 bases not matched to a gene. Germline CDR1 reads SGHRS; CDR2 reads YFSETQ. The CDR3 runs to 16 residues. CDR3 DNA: TGCGCCAGCAGCACTGGGAGGGGATCGAGCTCCTACGAGCAGTACTTC. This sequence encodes CASSTGRGSSSYEQYF.